This TCR beta chain stems from a study of blood T cell repertoires in COVID-19. Looking at the study overall: The United States, Italy and Spain provided the acute and convalescent COVID-19 samples. PBMCs, B-cell-depleted T cells, or T cells were the source of the cDNA or gDNA that made up the material.

In the original processing: Reference gene primers were amplified, and this amplification served to estimate nucleated cell counts. Sequenced by immunoSEQ multiplex PCR; TCRdb stores in-frame clones only, minus some. From that table come the V and J calls and clone size; the DNA was used to work out D and trimming. The sample lists about 130,000 clones, around nine tenths occurring once. One Seattle source followed patients from active infection through their disease course. The CDR3 sequence is 15 residues long. The germline V gene encodes CDR1 SGHRS and CDR2 YFSETQ. With V trimmed by 0 bases and J by 3 bases, 5 bases remained unmatched.

The receptor was isolated from a woman aged 70 to 79 with COVID-19, enrolled during active disease. This chain uses TRBV5-1 with TRBJ1-2; 7 bases fit TRBD1. Source material: peripheral blood. Here the CDR3 reads CASSLVTGVDYGYTF. The CDR3 DNA reads as TGCGCCAGCAGCTTGGTCACAGGGGTCGACTATGGCTACACCTTC.